This TCR beta chain stems from a study of blood T cells in healthy people across ages. Study-level information: There was about one barcoded beta molecule captured by template switching per two T cells.

As to this clonotype: Its target is unknown.

Study observations and caveats: Fewer expanded clones and more diversity marked long-lived versus aged donors.

Then a second PCR, running roughly 6 to 12 cycles, was carried out with a sample-barcoded 5' primer and a J-beta primer mix. TCRdb reprocessed the 5' RACE reads via MiXCR and lists one record per CDR3 protein. In the table there are approximately 960,000 distinct CDR3 sequences, around 29% of which are singletons. The CDR3 has 14 amino acids. Germline assignment: CDR1 LNHDA and CDR2 SQIVND (reference sequence). The V segment lost 4 bases and the J segment 9 bases; nucleotides outside the gene matches: 7. The sample was also reused in another study, on T cells of mothers and their children.

The sequence derives from a woman aged 40 to 50 in good health. Sequencing used blood. V and J are TRBV19 and TRBJ2-1; 9 nucleotides agree with TRBD1. The CDR3 coding sequence is TGTGCCAGTAGTAGCGGACAGGGGCTCGGTGAGCAGTTCTTC. Translation gives CASSSGQGLGEQFF.